The present T cell receptor (beta chain) was sequenced within a study of early stage breast cancer tumors. Study context: Under 10 ER+/PR+/HER2- tumors were invasive ductal; four were invasive lobular.

This clone was counted a few times. Its antigen is not identified. This CDR3 spans 14 amino acids. Germline lookup yields CDR1 LGHNA and CDR2 YSLEER. Deletions cut 0 bases from V and 8 bases from J, with 13 bases between. Study results and caveats: In most of the 16 patients, blood comparison separated tumor from normal breast. Tumors had roughly 2.5-fold higher T cell density than normal breast.

Each sample had two DNA replicates, 0.5 ug blood or roughly 1.4 ug tissue. Profiling relied on immunoSEQ multiplex PCR, and the TCRdb table lists in-frame clones only, not all of them. The sample holds about 28,000 clones, 75% to 85% seen once. The sample taken for sequencing was blood. The chain links TRBV4-3 to TRBJ1-2; D is ambiguous. The receptor comes from a person in their sixties with breast cancer. The CDR3 coding sequence is TGCGCCAGCAGCCAAGACGTTAATAGCAAGGGCTACACCTTC. The encoded protein is CASSQDVNSKGYTF.